These 13 T cell receptor beta chains originate from one sample sequenced in a study of OX40 agonist ivuxolimab in advanced cancers. Repertoires were generated with immunoSEQ multiplex PCR, while TCRdb's copy carries only in-frame clones and drops some. The sample includes over 60,000 clones, more than 80% seen only once; the top ten take 1.5% to 2.5%. The material sequenced was CD4+ or CD8+ T cells sorted from blood, taken in a trial of the OX40 agonist ivuxolimab. These TCRs come from an adult with an advanced solid tumor such as melanoma, head and neck, liver or kidney cancer.

V is TRBV9 and J is TRBJ1-2, with D hard to call. This CDR3 has 16 amino acids. V shed 0 bases and J shed 6 bases, with 18 bases lying between them. Germline loops: CDR1 SGDLS, CDR2 YYNGEE. CDR3 residues: CASSVEWGTRPDGYTF. The CDR3 coding sequence is TGTGCCAGCAGCGTAGAGTGGGGTACGCGGCCCGATGGCTACACCTTC.

The CDR3 coding sequence is TGTGCCAGCAGCAGACCCGGGACAGGGGGGAACACCGGGGAGCTGTTTTTT. This sequence encodes CASSRPGTGGNTGELFF. The chain joins TRBV9 to TRBJ2-2; 11 bases map to TRBD1. The CDR3 runs to 17 residues. Germline assignment: CDR1 SGDLS and CDR2 YYNGEE. V gave up 4 bases and J gave up 1 base; unmatched junction bases: 6. Variable domain in full (rest from reference TRBV9 and TRBJ2-2): DSGVTQTPKHLITATGQRVTLRCSPRSGDLSVYWYQQSLDQGLQFLIQYYNGEERAKGNILERFSAQQFPDLHSELNLSSLELGDSALYFCASSRPGTGGNTGELFFGEGSRLTVL.

This sequence joins TRBV27 and TRBJ1-4, with unresolved D. The germline V gene encodes CDR1 MNHEY and CDR2 SMNVEV (reference sequence). Trimming removed 6 bases from V and 5 bases from J, with 16 bases in between. The CDR3 has 15 residues. In nucleotides, the CDR3 is TGTGCCAGCAGCCCCCCCGAGTGGAGGAATGAAAAACTGTTTTTT. Its translation is CASSPPEWRNEKLFF. Complete variable domain (other parts from reference TRBV27 and TRBJ1-4): EAQVTQNPRYLITVTGKKLTVTCSQNMNHEYMSWYRQDPGLGLRQIYYSMNVEVTDKGDVPEGYKVSRKEKRNFPLILESPSPNQTSLYFCASSPPEWRNEKLFFGSGTQLSVL.

In this sample, this clone turned up once. The genes are TRBV11-1 and TRBJ2-1, with 11 bases matching TRBD2. J lost 3 bases, V lost 5 bases, and 6 bases had no gene match. Germline CDR1 is SGHAT and CDR2 is FQDESV (reference sequence). The CDR3 has 16 residues. The CDR3 coding sequence is TGTGCCAGCAGCCTATACACTAGCGGGAGCTACAATGAGCAGTTCTTC. Translating gives CASSLYTSGSYNEQFF.

V is TRBV6-5 and J is TRBJ1-2; 9 nucleotides line up with TRBD1. This CDR3 is built from 14 residues. J lost 4 bases, V lost 6 bases, and 6 bases had no gene match. CDR1 MNHEY and CDR2 SVGAGI come from the germline V gene. In DNA form, the CDR3 reads TGTGCCAGCAGCTCCGGACAGGGGACCTATGGCTACACCTTC. This translates into CASSSGQGTYGYTF.

The chain employs TRBV6-5 and TRBJ2-3, with D possibly matching TRBD1 (5 bases). The CDR3 totals 15 residues. Germline V gene lookup returns CDR1 MNHEY and CDR2 SVGAGI. The ends were cut back, 4 bases at V and 4 bases at J, with 15 bases in the middle. CDR3 region: CASSSGREGADTQYF. Here the CDR3 DNA reads TGTGCCAGCAGTTCGGGCAGGGAAGGAGCAGATACGCAGTATTTT.

The chain recombines TRBV10-1 with TRBJ2-1, with a possible D match to TRBD1 (5 bases). Germline CDR1 reads WNHNN; CDR2 reads SYGVQD (reference sequence). The CDR3 is 13 residues long. Trimming pared 0 bases from V and 12 bases from J, leaving 12 bases between. This CDR3 reads CASSESMVTGQFF. The CDR3 nucleotides are TGCGCCAGCAGTGAGTCGATGGTTACAGGGCAGTTCTTC.

The rearrangement links TRBV6-6 to TRBJ2-4; TRBD1 matches at 11 bases. Germline lookup yields CDR1 MNHNY and CDR2 SVGAGI (reference sequence). This CDR3 comprises 15 residues. The J segment lost 7 bases and the V segment lost 5 bases, leaving 7 bases of the junction unmatched. This chain's CDR3 is CASSPGQGGKNIQYF. The CDR3 DNA reads TGTGCCAGCAGTCCGGGACAGGGGGGGAAGAACATTCAGTACTTC.

The sample holds one count of this clone. The genes are TRBV4-2 and TRBJ2-5, with 11 positions matching TRBD2. With V trimmed by 1 base and J by 3 bases, 7 bases remained unmatched. Germline V lookup: CDR1 LGHNA, CDR2 YNFKEQ. This CDR3 spans 17 amino acids. The DNA of the CDR3 is TGTGCCAGCAGCCAAGCGAGTAGCGGGAGGGGGGAAGAGACCCAGTACTTC. Amino acids: CASSQASSGRGEETQYF.

The V call is TRBV28, the J call TRBJ2-6, with D unclear. Germline V gives CDR1 MDHEN, CDR2 SYDVKM. V gave up 10 bases and J gave up 0 bases, with 13 bases separating them. The CDR3 contains 15 residues. The DNA for the CDR3 is TGTGCCACCACCGGACGGCTCTCTGGGGCCAACGTCCTGACTTTC. Its protein is CATTGRLSGANVLTF.

The chain recombines TRBV13 with TRBJ2-2, with TRBD2 matching 7 bases. The trim removed 3 bases at V and 7 bases at J, leaving 5 bases unmatched. Germline V gene lookup returns CDR1 PRHDT and CDR2 FYEKMQ (reference sequence). The length of the CDR3 is 14 residues. The CDR3 sequence is CASSFGTTIGELFF. CDR3 nucleotide sequence: TGTGCCAGCAGCTTCGGGACTACTATCGGGGAGCTGTTTTTT.

V usage is TRBV14 and J usage is TRBJ2-1, with 8 bases fitting TRBD1. CDR3 length equals 14 residues. Germline CDR1 and CDR2: SGHDN and FVKESK. Trimming cost V 10 bases and J 5 bases; bases outside gene matches: 10. CDR3 nucleotides: TGTGCCACGGACAGGGTGTGGGGTGACAATGAGCAGTTCTTC. This encodes CATDRVWGDNEQFF.

The V call is TRBV30, the J call TRBJ1-5, with D maybe TRBD1 (6 bases). This CDR3 is 13 amino acids long. V was pared by 3 bases and J by 3 bases, with 9 bases between. Looked up from germline, CDR1 is GTSNPN and CDR2 is SVGIG (reference sequence). Here the CDR3 DNA reads TGTGCCTGGAGCGGACAGTTCAATCAGCCCCAGCATTTT. Translating gives CAWSGQFNQPQHF.